The 3 T cell receptor beta chains reported below all come from one sample, sequenced in a study of T cell changes during pregnancy in multiple sclerosis (dated by TCRdb to about 2019). Libraries were made using the immunoSEQ multiplex PCR assay. Not all clones reach the TCRdb copy of this immuneACCESS table, which keeps in-frame sequences only. Checked studies attribute under half of the gap to unresolved V genes and leave the rest unexplained. The table for this sample lists 25,000 to 35,000 clones; about nine tenths of them were counted only once. The leading ten clones occupy around 4.5% of the sample. The material sequenced was CD8+ T cells from peripheral blood mononuclear cells, taken in the second trimester of pregnancy. These receptors were taken from a female donor with multiple sclerosis, enrolled in a pregnancy study.

This chain connects TRBV11-2 to TRBJ1-2; D remains unclear. V was shortened by 5 bases and J by 4 bases, with 29 bases between the two germline ends. The CDR3 has 19 residues. Germline V CDR1 and CDR2: SGHAT, FQNNGV. CDR3: CASSPIGEGLIGSGYGYTF. The DNA for the CDR3 is TGTGCCAGCAGCCCCATTGGGGAGGGTTTAATTGGTTCGGGCTATGGCTACACCTTC.

The chain has TRBV4-3 and TRBJ1-1; no definite D call. Looked up from germline, CDR1 is LGHNA and CDR2 is YSLEER. This CDR3 comprises 13 residues. V lost 2 bases and J 4 bases, leaving 8 bases between the germline ends. The CDR3 spells CASSQSLRTEAFF. The CDR3 region has the DNA TGCGCCAGCAGCCAATCACTCCGCACTGAAGCTTTCTTT.

The chain couples TRBV11-2 to TRBJ2-1, with a possible D match to TRBD2 (5 bases). Trimming pared 4 bases from V and 0 bases from J, leaving 10 bases between. This CDR3 has 15 amino acids. Germline assignment: CDR1 SGHAT and CDR2 FQNNGV. CDR3 coding DNA: TGTGCCAGCAGCTCAACGGGGAGCTCCTACAATGAGCAGTTCTTC. Translating it yields CASSSTGSSYNEQFF. Using reference TRBV11-2 and TRBJ2-1 for the parts outside the CDR3, the full variable domain is EAGVAQSPRYKIIEKRQSVAFWCNPISGHATLYWYQQILGQGPKLLIQFQNNGVVDDSQLPKDRFSAERLKGVDSTLKIQPAKLEDSAVYLCASSSTGSSYNEQFFGPGTRLTVL.